The clone carrying this T cell receptor beta chain was seen many times. Antigen: not known. V was clipped by 1 base and J by 8 bases, with 8 bases between them. Germline CDR1 and CDR2: MRHNA and SNTAGT. CDR3 length: 13 amino acids. The TCR beta CDR3 regions underwent amplification using RNA transcripts as the source. During a first-round RT-PCR of the TCR CDR3, the HTBI primer set was used. Each CDR3 protein is one row after TCRdb ran MiXCR on the multiplex PCR reads. The top ten clones hold approximately 3.3% of a sample with about 55,000 distinct CDR3 sequences, around 53% of them seen once. Among ophthalmopathy patients, the Clinical Activity Score reached at least 3, the NOSPECS grade reached at least 4, and duration remained under 3 months. The entry originates in a study of T cells in Graves' hyperthyroidism and ophthalmopathy. The wider study: Peripheral blood sampling occurred at initial diagnosis, before any treatment.

Study outcomes and limitations: Most clonotypes expanded in thyroid above 0.001 were likewise present in blood. The model's output predicted ophthalmopathy at a median of around 6.9 months prior to onset.

The chain is built from TRBV6-4 and TRBJ2-2; D is unclear. The sample was blood. The receptor was derived from a woman in her sixties or seventies with Graves' ophthalmopathy. The CDR3 protein is CASSDWPPGELFF. In DNA form, the CDR3 reads TGTGCCAGCAGTGACTGGCCCCCAGGGGAGCTGTTTTTT.